These 29 T cell receptor beta chains were all obtained from the same sample, sequenced in a study of graft-versus-host responses after intestinal transplantation. Here immunoSEQ multiplex PCR was the method, and the copy in TCRdb shows in-frame clones only, minus some. Altogether about 97,000 clones are present, over 75% being singletons, with the ten largest covering about 16%. Sequences were derived from PBMCs, sampled 450 to 480 days after intestinal transplant. These receptor sequences come from a human patient who received an intestinal transplant, so some T cells may come from the graft donor.

The chain is built from TRBV5-6 and TRBJ1-2; unclear D gene. V dropped 4 bases and J dropped 0 bases, with 10 bases sitting between them. CDR1 is SGHDT and CDR2 is YYEEEE in the germline V gene. The CDR3 runs 14 residues. The CDR3 coding sequence is TGTGCCAGCAGCCTGGGTCTTTCTAACTATGGCTACACCTTC. It yields the protein CASSLGLSNYGYTF.

The chain joins TRBV15 to TRBJ1-2; D is unclear. Germline assignment: CDR1 LNHNV and CDR2 YYDKDF (reference sequence). CDR3 size: 14 residues. The V end lost 0 bases, the J end lost 4 bases, and 9 bases lay between the germline ends. The CDR3 reads CATSRDSRFYGYTF. Written as DNA, the CDR3 is TGTGCCACCAGCAGAGATAGCAGGTTCTATGGCTACACCTTC. Looking up the rest from reference TRBV15 and TRBJ1-2 gives the full variable domain: DAMVIQNPRYQVTQFGKPVTLSCSQTLNHNVMYWYQQKSSQAPKLLFHYYDKDFNNEADTPDNFQSRRPNTSFCFLDIRSPGLGDTAMYLCATSRDSRFYGYTFGSGTRLTVV.

The chain carries TRBV9 and TRBJ1-1, with D perhaps TRBD1 (5 bases). CDR1 SGDLS and CDR2 YYNGEE come from the germline V gene. V lost 0 bases and J 5 bases, leaving 11 bases between the germline ends. The CDR3 has 14 amino acids. The CDR3 DNA sequence: TGTGCCAGCAGCGTAGACTCCGGGGGTACTGAAGCTTTCTTT. It yields the protein CASSVDSGGTEAFF.

This chain connects TRBV7-8 to TRBJ2-7, with 12 positions matching TRBD2. Germline V gene data show CDR1 as SGHVS and CDR2 as FQNEAQ. Germline trimming cut 5 bases from V and 2 bases from J; bases unmatched to any gene: 10. The CDR3 length is 17 residues. The CDR3 nucleotides are TGTGCCAGCAGCCCCACTAGCGGGGGGACCCAAACCTACGAGCAGTACTTC. It is translated as CASSPTSGGTQTYEQYF.

The V call is TRBV10-2, the J call TRBJ1-2, with a tentative D call TRBD1 (6 bases). The CDR3 runs to 14 residues. Trimming cost V 10 bases and J 8 bases, with 23 bases left between them. CDR1 WSHSY and CDR2 SAAADI come from the germline V gene. The CDR3 spells CATVETSGGRGYTF. CDR3 sequence (DNA): TGCGCCACCGTAGAGACGTCCGGGGGCCGAGGCTACACCTTC.

The rearrangement links TRBV5-6 to TRBJ2-7; D uncertain. The CDR3 is 14 amino acids. Germline values: CDR1 SGHDT, CDR2 YYEEEE. V shed 3 bases and J shed 4 bases, with 14 bases lying between them. The CDR3 protein is CASSSLDGEYEQYF. Written as DNA, the CDR3 is TGTGCCAGCAGCTCCCTGGACGGCGAGTACGAGCAGTACTTC.

For this clone: The sample has other DNA sequences that encode this CDR3 too. V and J are TRBV7-9 and TRBJ1-2; tentative D call: TRBD1 (5 bases). V was pared by 5 bases and J by 5 bases, with 24 bases between. CDR1 is SEHNR, CDR2 FQNEAQ, per germline (reference sequence). The CDR3 length is 17 residues. The CDR3 reads CASSLGVGGPPVYGYTF. CDR3 sequence (DNA): TGTGCCAGCAGCCTGGGGGTTGGGGGTCCCCCCGTTTATGGCTACACCTTC.

V gene TRBV11-1 combines with J gene TRBJ1-5; D is undetermined. This CDR3 is 14 amino acids long. V shed 1 base and J shed 6 bases, with 10 bases lying between them. Germline V CDR1 and CDR2: SGHAT, FQDESV (reference sequence). CDR3 in amino acids: CASSLDGGSQPQHF. CDR3 DNA sequence: TGTGCCAGCAGCTTAGATGGTGGATCTCAGCCCCAGCATTTT. Using reference TRBV11-1 and TRBJ1-5 for the parts outside the CDR3, the full variable domain is EAEVAQSPRYKITEKSQAVAFWCDPISGHATLYWYRQILGQGPELLVQFQDESVVDDSQLPKDRFSAERLKGVDSTLKIQPAELGDSAMYLCASSLDGGSQPQHFGDGTRLSIL.

In this sample, this clone turned up a few times. V usage is TRBV7-3 and J usage is TRBJ2-1, with D uncertain. CDR3 length: 14 amino acids. From germline, CDR1 is SGHTA and CDR2 FQGTGA. Trimming pared 3 bases from V and 0 bases from J, leaving 6 bases between. The CDR3, as DNA: TGTGCCAGCAGCTTGAGTGGCTCCTACAATGAGCAGTTCTTC. It translates to CASSLSGSYNEQFF.

The chain couples TRBV5-1 to TRBJ2-5; maybe TRBD1 (5 bases). Germline CDR1 SGHRS, CDR2 YFSETQ. Deletions cut 2 bases from V and 5 bases from J, with 10 bases between. The CDR3 spans 13 residues. The CDR3 loop is CASSFQGRETQYF. As DNA, the CDR3 is TGCGCCAGCAGCTTCCAGGGTCGGGAGACCCAGTACTTC.

The genes are TRBV7-6 and TRBJ2-7, with 11 positions matching TRBD2. The V segment lost 5 bases and the J segment 2 bases; nucleotides outside the gene matches: 8. Per the germline V gene, CDR1 is SGHVS and CDR2 is FNYEAQ. The length of the CDR3 is 16 residues. The CDR3 loop reads CASSPLTSGGPYEQYF. Written as DNA, the CDR3 is TGTGCCAGCAGCCCTTTAACTAGCGGGGGCCCCTACGAGCAGTACTTC.

The chain has TRBV19 and TRBJ2-7; D gene uncertain. Trimming stripped 0 bases from V and 2 bases from J, with 8 bases between. Germline-derived CDR1 and CDR2 are LNHDA and SQIVND (reference sequence). The CDR3 has 14 residues. CDR3 in amino acids: CASSIDRAAYEQYF. The DNA for the CDR3 is TGTGCCAGTAGTATAGATAGGGCAGCCTACGAGCAGTACTTC.

This chain joins TRBV5-6 and TRBJ1-1; D is undetermined. Germline loops: CDR1 SGHDT, CDR2 YYEEEE. This CDR3 has 12 amino acids. V was cut by 5 bases and J by 4 bases, with 9 bases left in between. CDR3 nucleotide sequence: TGTGCCAGCAGTGTCAAACTCACTGAAGCTTTCTTT. Amino acids: CASSVKLTEAFF.

This rearrangement joins TRBV29-1 to TRBJ2-4, with D uncertain. The CDR3 runs 15 residues. The V gene's germline CDR1 is SQVTM and CDR2 ANQGSEA. The germline V and J ends were trimmed by 1 base and 0 bases, with 10 bases remaining between them. The CDR3, as DNA: TGCAGCGTTGAAGGTGGTGAGATAGCCAAAAACATTCAGTACTTC. It is translated as CSVEGGEIAKNIQYF.

In DNA form, the CDR3 reads TGTGCCAGCTCACCCCCAGGGGGATACAATCAGCCCCAGCATTTT. Its translation: CASSPPGGYNQPQHF. The chain uses TRBV18 and TRBJ1-5, with 7 nucleotides matching TRBD1. Trimming removed 3 bases from V and 3 bases from J; junction bases left unmatched: 5. CDR3 size: 15 residues. CDR1 is KGHSH and CDR2 is LQKENI in the germline V gene.

The CDR3 loop is CASTTGYPDTQYF. The CDR3 DNA reads as TGTGCCAGCACCACGGGGTACCCAGATACGCAGTATTTT. The J gene is TRBJ2-3, the V gene TRBV11-3, with D perhaps TRBD2 (5 bases). Germline values: CDR1 SGHNT, CDR2 YENEEA. This CDR3 region has 13 residues. Trimming shortened V by 7 bases and J by 4 bases, and 12 bases separated the two germline ends.

This chain connects TRBV5-1 to TRBJ2-7; possibly TRBD1 for D (5 bases). This CDR3 region has 13 residues. Trimming pared 2 bases from V and 5 bases from J, leaving 11 bases between. The germline V gene encodes CDR1 SGHRS and CDR2 YFSETQ. Written as DNA, the CDR3 is TGCGCCAGCAGCTTTAGCAGGGTGCACGAGCAGTACTTC. It codes for CASSFSRVHEQYF.

In its sample, this clone was seen once. The V gene is TRBV5-6, the J gene TRBJ1-2; the D gene is possibly TRBD1 (6 bases). The CDR3 is 13 amino acids. V dropped 4 bases and J dropped 4 bases, with 11 bases sitting between them. Germline CDR1 SGHDT, CDR2 YYEEEE. The CDR3 DNA sequence: TGTGCCAGCAGCCCGGGGGCCCTCTATGGCTACACCTTC. Protein product: CASSPGALYGYTF.

V usage is TRBV6-5 and J usage is TRBJ1-2; 9 bases align to TRBD1. The CDR3 sequence is 13 residues long. Germline loops: CDR1 MNHEY, CDR2 SVGAGI. Trimming cost V 6 bases and J 7 bases; bases outside gene matches: 6. Here the CDR3 DNA reads TGTGCCAGCAGCCGCGGACAGGGGAGTGGCTACACCTTC. Its translation: CASSRGQGSGYTF.

This clone was observed a handful of times. The chain couples TRBV29-1 to TRBJ2-5, with no clear D. V was pared by 5 bases and J by 3 bases, with 10 bases between. CDR1 and CDR2 (germline): SQVTM, ANQGSEA. The CDR3 is 12 residues long. The CDR3 bases are TGCAGCGTTTCGGGTAGGGAAGAGACCCAGTACTTC. Its translation is CSVSGREETQYF.

V gene TRBV11-2 combines with J gene TRBJ1-2; D perhaps matches TRBD1 (6 bases). This CDR3 region has 15 residues. Germline V gene lookup returns CDR1 SGHAT and CDR2 FQNNGV. The V and J ends lost 3 bases and 0 bases respectively, with 11 bases between them. CDR3 protein: CASSFGQLANYGYTF. The CDR3 bases are TGTGCCAGCAGCTTTGGACAGCTGGCTAACTATGGCTACACCTTC.

The V call is TRBV6-5, the J call TRBJ1-2; D gene unclear. Germline V gene data show CDR1 as MNHEY and CDR2 as SVGAGI. There are 13 residues in the CDR3. V dropped 8 bases and J dropped 0 bases, with 10 bases sitting between them. As DNA, the CDR3 is TGTGCCAGCCGTCCCGACTCTAACTATGGCTACACCTTC. Translating it yields CASRPDSNYGYTF.

This sequence joins TRBV25-1 and TRBJ1-6; 7 bases fit TRBD1. The V segment lost 4 bases and the J segment 9 bases; nucleotides outside the gene matches: 9. Germline lookup yields CDR1 MGHDK and CDR2 SYGVNS. The CDR3 runs 15 residues. The chain's CDR3 is CASSAPTGSFSPLHF. CDR3 coding DNA: TGTGCCAGCAGTGCCCCGACAGGGAGCTTTTCACCCCTCCACTTT.

The sample holds one count of this clone. The chain joins TRBV5-1 to TRBJ2-7, with 7 bases that match TRBD1. Germline CDR1 reads SGHRS; CDR2 reads YFSETQ. This CDR3 has 16 amino acids. Trimming removed 4 bases from V and 0 bases from J; junction bases left unmatched: 10. The CDR3 protein is CASSPGQLMSSYEQYF. In DNA form, the CDR3 reads TGCGCCAGCAGCCCGGGACAGCTCATGTCCTCCTACGAGCAGTACTTC.

As for this clone: This CDR3 is also generated by other DNA sequences in the sample. This chain uses TRBV6-5 with TRBJ1-5; 7 nucleotides line up with TRBD1. The CDR3 contains 16 residues. With V trimmed by 3 bases and J by 4 bases, 9 bases remained unmatched. Germline V gives CDR1 MNHEY, CDR2 SVGAGI. CDR3 DNA sequence: TGTGCCAGCAGTTATGGAGGGGGCATTGGAAATCAGCCCCAGCATTTT. As protein: CASSYGGGIGNQPQHF.

The chain couples TRBV6-5 to TRBJ2-1, with D possibly called TRBD1 or TRBD2 (5 bases each). Per germline, CDR1 MNHEY and CDR2 SVGAGI. The CDR3 length is 14 residues. V was pared by 4 bases and J by 9 bases, with 16 bases between. CDR3 amino acids: CASSSPSVGGEQFF. The CDR3 DNA follows: TGTGCCAGCAGTTCCCCCAGTGTTGGGGGTGAGCAGTTCTTC.

Only a few counts were recorded for this clone. J is TRBJ2-3 and V is TRBV12-2; the D call in the table, TRBD2, was not verified against the DNA. TRBV12-2 is described as a pseudogene. This CDR3 comprises 16 residues. The CDR3 DNA reads as TGTGCAAGTCGCTTCCCCCCGGGGTCCTGCACAGATACGCAGTATTTT. It is translated as CASRFPPGSCTDTQYF.

The chain links TRBV19 to TRBJ1-2, with 7 nucleotides matching TRBD1. CDR1 is LNHDA and CDR2 is SQIVND in the germline V gene (reference sequence). V lost 3 bases, J lost 4 bases, and 8 bases stayed unmatched. The CDR3 covers 15 residues. The CDR3 DNA follows: TGTGCCAGTAGTATCGGGCTCCCAGGGGGCTATGGCTACACCTTC. Translating it yields CASSIGLPGGYGYTF.

This clone was seen just once. The CDR3 region is CASSLASGGYNEQFF. CDR3 nucleotide sequence: TGTGCCAGCAGCTTAGCTAGCGGGGGGTACAATGAGCAGTTCTTC. The gene calls are TRBV11-3 and TRBJ2-1, with 11 bases identical to TRBD2. This CDR3 comprises 15 residues. V lost 1 base to trimming and J lost 4 bases; unmatched junction nucleotides: 0. CDR1 is SGHNT and CDR2 is YENEEA in the germline V gene.